Each of the 4 T cell receptor beta chains below was sequenced from the same sample in a study of PD-L1 blockade in urothelial cancer. Using immunoSEQ multiplex PCR, the repertoire was profiled, and TCRdb retains in-frame clones only, with some absent. The sample contains approximately 120,000 clones, more than 70% of which appear only once. This sample's time point: peripheral blood 6 weeks after treatment start. This sample comprised PBMCs, obtained around atezolizumab (anti-PD-L1) treatment. The receptors come from a man in his fifties or sixties with urothelial cancer.

The chain carries TRBV6-1 and TRBJ2-7, with TRBD1 identical over 7 bases. This CDR3 contains 15 residues. Germline V CDR1 and CDR2: MNHNS, SASEGT. V lost 1 base to trimming and J lost 2 bases; unmatched junction nucleotides: 5. The CDR3 reads CASSEGDRKTYEQYF. Written as DNA, the CDR3 is TGTGCCAGCAGTGAAGGGGACAGAAAGACCTACGAGCAGTACTTC.

The rearrangement links TRBV9 to TRBJ2-7; 14 nucleotides align to TRBD2. V was pared by 0 bases and J by 10 bases, with 9 bases of the junction left unmatched. The CDR3 is made up of 16 amino acids. Germline values: CDR1 SGDLS, CDR2 YYNGEE. The CDR3 sequence: CASSVAGGLAGDFQYF. CDR3 nucleotides: TGTGCCAGCAGCGTAGCTGGGGGACTAGCGGGAGATTTTCAGTACTTC.

The rearrangement joins TRBV5-1 to TRBJ1-2; 10 nucleotides agree with TRBD1. CDR3 length: 11 residues. The V and J ends lost 5 bases and 13 bases, in that order; junction bases with no gene match: 5. CDR1 and CDR2 (germline): SGHRS, YFSETQ. The CDR3 nucleotides read TGCGCCAGCAGGGACGACAGGGGGCTCACCTTC. Translation: CASRDDRGLTF.

This rearrangement joins TRBV5-4 to TRBJ2-2; 7 bases fit TRBD1. The V and J ends lost 0 bases and 5 bases, in that order; junction bases with no gene match: 4. The CDR3 sequence is 15 residues long. Germline V gives CDR1 SGHNT, CDR2 YYREEE (reference sequence). DNA for the CDR3: TGTGCCAGCAGCTTGGGAGGGGGCAGGACCGGGGAGCTGTTTTTT. It codes for CASSLGGGRTGELFF.